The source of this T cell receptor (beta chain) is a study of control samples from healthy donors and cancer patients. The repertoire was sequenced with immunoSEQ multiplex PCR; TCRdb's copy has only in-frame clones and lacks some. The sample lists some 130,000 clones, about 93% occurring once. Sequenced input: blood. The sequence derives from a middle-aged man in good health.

The CDR3 protein is CASSDGGRTEAFF. In DNA, the CDR3 is TGTGCCAGCAGTGATGGGGGTAGAACTGAAGCTTTCTTT. The V and J genes are TRBV6-1 and TRBJ1-1, with D possibly matching TRBD1 (5 bases). The CDR3 contains 13 residues. Per the germline V gene, CDR1 is MNHNS and CDR2 is SASEGT. The germline V and J ends were trimmed by 3 bases and 5 bases, with 10 bases remaining between them.